These T cell receptor beta chains were read from a single sample in a study of radiation and T cells in renal cell carcinoma. The assay was immunoSEQ multiplex PCR, and TCRdb's table has in-frame clones only and misses some. There are some 58,000 clones in the sample; around 80% occur only once, and approximately 7% lies in the top ten. The specimen was blood, collected from a patient whose treatment included radiotherapy and nephrectomy. These receptors were obtained from a man aged 55 to 69 with renal cell carcinoma. Each CDR3 is given with its conserved first and last residue. The D gene is left open where the match is weak. The size entry is marked missing in some rows and otherwise reads once, few, many or a size class.

v_call	j_call	d_call	clone_size	cdr3_length	cdr3_aa	cdr3_nt
TRBV7-8	TRBJ2-2	TRBD2	NA	16	CASSPRTSRNTGELFF	TGTGCCAGCAGCCCCAGGACTAGCCGGAACACCGGGGAGCTGTTTTTT
TRBV7-2	TRBJ2-7	NA	NA	15	CASSLALQALGEQYF	TGTGCCAGCAGCTTAGCTCTGCAGGCCCTGGGGGAGCAGTACTTC
TRBV5-1	TRBJ1-2	TRBD1	NA	14	CASSQGATEYGYTF	TGCGCCAGCAGCCAGGGGGCGACGGAATATGGCTACACCTTC
TRBV10-3	TRBJ2-1	TRBD2	few	15	CAISTGLAAYNEQFF	TGTGCCATCAGTACGGGACTAGCGGCCTACAATGAGCAGTTCTTC
TRBV5-1	TRBJ2-1	NA	NA	14	CASSLARTPNSQFF	TGCGCCAGCAGCTTGGCCAGGACCCCGAATTCGCAGTTCTTC
TRBV7-9	TRBJ1-4	NA	NA	14	CASSFRAFDEKLFF	TGTGCCAGCAGCTTCCGCGCGTTCGATGAAAAACTGTTTTTT
TRBV11-2	TRBJ1-2	NA	once	13	CASSLLRGDGYTF	TGTGCCAGCAGCCTACTCCGAGGGGATGGCTACACCTTC
TRBV6-6	TRBJ2-7	NA	once	12	CASQGLSYEQYF	TGTGCCAGTCAAGGACTGAGCTACGAGCAGTACTTC
TRBV30	TRBJ1-4	NA	NA	15	CAWSEGGPTNEKLFF	TGTGCCTGGAGTGAGGGCGGACCAACTAATGAAAAACTGTTTTTT
TRBV6-5	TRBJ2-5	NA	NA	13	CASRTRVKETQYF	TGTGCCAGCAGAACACGGGTAAAAGAGACCCAGTACTTC
TRBV19	TRBJ1-5	TRBD1	few	15	CASHTGAGYFQPQHF	TGTGCCAGCCACACAGGGGCCGGTTATTTTCAGCCCCAGCATTTT
TRBV18	TRBJ2-2	TRBD1	NA	15	CASSGTGINTGELFF	TGTGCCAGCTCGGGGACAGGGATTAACACCGGGGAGCTGTTTTTT
TRBV19	TRBJ2-2	NA	NA	17	CASSTPLSGTNTGELFF	TGTGCCAGTAGTACCCCCCTTAGCGGAACGAACACCGGGGAGCTGTTTTTT
TRBV11-3	TRBJ2-5	TRBD2	NA	15	CASSRLAGATETQYF	TGTGCCAGCAGCCGACTAGCGGGAGCAACAGAGACCCAGTACTTC
TRBV6-6	TRBJ2-3	TRBD2	NA	14	CASSLAGGTDTQYF	TGTGCCAGCAGCCTAGCGGGGGGTACAGATACGCAGTATTTT
TRBV14	TRBJ2-3	NA	NA	14	CASSQDISTDTQYF	TGTGCCAGCAGCCAGGACATATCCACGGATACGCAGTATTTT
TRBV7-9	TRBJ2-3	NA	NA	15	CASSPAVISGDTQYF	TGTGCCAGCAGCCCGGCAGTTATTTCCGGAGATACGCAGTATTTT
TRBV25-1	TRBJ2-7	NA	NA	15	CASSADTRNAYEQYF	TGTGCCAGCAGTGCGGACACTCGTAATGCCTACGAGCAGTACTTC
TRBV4-3	TRBJ1-4	NA	NA	16	CASSQDIGEFNEKLFF	TGCGCCAGCAGCCAAGATATTGGGGAATTTAATGAAAAACTGTTTTTT
TRBV7-2	TRBJ2-7	TRBD1	few	16	CASSLAKRQGSYEQYF	TGTGCCAGCAGCTTAGCTAAACGACAGGGTTCCTACGAGCAGTACTTC
TRBV7-9	TRBJ1-2	NA	NA	14	CASSRTGTGFGYTF	TGTGCCAGCAGCCGAACAGGGACGGGATTCGGCTACACCTTC
TRBV10-3	TRBJ2-6	NA	few	14	CAISNSSGANVLTF	TGTGCCATCAGCAATAGCTCTGGGGCCAACGTCCTGACTTTC